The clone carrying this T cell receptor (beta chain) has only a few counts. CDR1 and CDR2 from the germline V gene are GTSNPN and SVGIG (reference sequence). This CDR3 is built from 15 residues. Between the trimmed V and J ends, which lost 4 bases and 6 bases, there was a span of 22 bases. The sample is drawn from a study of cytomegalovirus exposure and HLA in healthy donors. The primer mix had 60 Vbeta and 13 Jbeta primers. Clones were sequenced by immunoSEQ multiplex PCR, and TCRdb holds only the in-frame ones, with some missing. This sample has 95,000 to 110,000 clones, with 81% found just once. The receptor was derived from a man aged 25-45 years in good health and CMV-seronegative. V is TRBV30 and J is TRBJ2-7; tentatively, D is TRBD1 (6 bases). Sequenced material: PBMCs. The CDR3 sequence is CAWKPTTGLKSEQYF. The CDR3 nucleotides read TGTGCCTGGAAACCGACAACAGGGTTGAAAAGCGAGCAGTACTTC.